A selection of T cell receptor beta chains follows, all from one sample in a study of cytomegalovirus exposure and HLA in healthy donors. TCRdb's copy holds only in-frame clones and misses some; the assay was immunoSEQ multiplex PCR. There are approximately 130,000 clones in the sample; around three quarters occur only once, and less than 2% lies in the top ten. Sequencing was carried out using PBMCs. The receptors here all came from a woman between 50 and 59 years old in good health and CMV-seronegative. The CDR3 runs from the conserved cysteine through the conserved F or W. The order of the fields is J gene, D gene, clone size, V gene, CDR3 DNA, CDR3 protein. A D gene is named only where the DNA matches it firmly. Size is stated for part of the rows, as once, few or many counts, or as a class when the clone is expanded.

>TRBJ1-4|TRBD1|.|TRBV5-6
TGTGCCAGCAGTTTACCGGGACAGGGGAATGAAAAACTGTTTTTT
CASSLPGQGNEKLFF
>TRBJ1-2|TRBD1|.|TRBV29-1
TGCAGCGTTGATTTTAGGGCAGGGGGAGGCTATGGCTACACCTTC
CSVDFRAGGGYGYTF
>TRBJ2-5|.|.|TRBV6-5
TGTGCCAGCACGCTCGACGGGGGACGTGGGGAGACCCAGTACTTC
CASTLDGGRGETQYF
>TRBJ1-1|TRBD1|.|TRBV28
TGTGCCAGCAGAGCAGGGGGCCAGAACACTGAAGCTTTCTTT
CASRAGGQNTEAFF
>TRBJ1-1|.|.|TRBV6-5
TGTGCCAGCAGTTTAAGGGGGATTTCGGCTTTGATTGCTTTCTTT
CASSLRGISALIAFF
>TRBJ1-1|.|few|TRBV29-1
TGCAGCGCGGGTATTACTGAAGCTTTCTTT
CSAGITEAFF
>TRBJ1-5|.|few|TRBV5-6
TGTGCCAGCAGCTTGGGACAGATTCGCAATCAGCCCCAGCATTTT
CASSLGQIRNQPQHF
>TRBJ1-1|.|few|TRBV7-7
TGTGCTAGCAGCTTAGTATGGGCAGTAAGTGAAGCTTTCTTT
CASSLVWAVSEAFF
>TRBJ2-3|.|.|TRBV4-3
TGCGCCAGCAGCCCCACGGGGGACTCCGTGCAGTATTTT
CASSPTGDSVQYF
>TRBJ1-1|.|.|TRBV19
TGTGCCAGTAGTAAACCCCCAGGGATCGCCCGGAACACTGAAGCTTTCTTT
CASSKPPGIARNTEAFF
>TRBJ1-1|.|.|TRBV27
TGTGCCAGCAGCTATACAGGGAGCACTGAAGCTTTCTTT
CASSYTGSTEAFF
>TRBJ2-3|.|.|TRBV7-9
TGTGCCAGCAGCACCCCTGACAGCTTCCCCACAGATACGCAGTATTTT
CASSTPDSFPTDTQYF
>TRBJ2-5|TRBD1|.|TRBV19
TGTGCCAGTAGTATCGGGACAGGAATTCAAGAGACCCAGTACTTC
CASSIGTGIQETQYF
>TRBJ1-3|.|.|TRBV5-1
TGCGCCAGCAGCTTCACTTTTGTCCCTGGAAACACCATATATTTT
CASSFTFVPGNTIYF
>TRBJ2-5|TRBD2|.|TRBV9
TGTGCCAGCAGCTGGGGCGGGAGGGAGGTCGGAGAGACCCAGTACTTC
CASSWGGREVGETQYF
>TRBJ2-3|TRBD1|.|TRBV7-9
TGTGCCAGCAGCCTGCAGGGACAGGGGAAAGCAGATACGCAGTATTTT
CASSLQGQGKADTQYF
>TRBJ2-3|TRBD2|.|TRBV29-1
TGCAGCGTTGTATCAGCGGGAGCCCCAGATACGCAGTATTTT
CSVVSAGAPDTQYF
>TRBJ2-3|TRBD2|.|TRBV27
TGTGCCAGCAGGCTCGTCGGGAGGGCCTCAGATACGCAGTATTTT
CASRLVGRASDTQYF
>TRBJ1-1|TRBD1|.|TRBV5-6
TGTGCCAGCAGCTCGCCCATGGGACAGGGGGATGAAGCTTTCTTT
CASSSPMGQGDEAFF
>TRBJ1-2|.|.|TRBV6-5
TGTGCCAGCAGACAGGGTCCCTCGGGGGGCTACCCCTTC
CASRQGPSGGYPF
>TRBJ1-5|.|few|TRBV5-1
TGCGCCAGCAGCACATCCGATCCAATCAGTCAGCCCCAGCATTTT
CASSTSDPISQPQHF
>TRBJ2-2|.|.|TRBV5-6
TGTGCCAGCAGCTTGGACACGCAGAACACCGGGGAGCTGTTTTTT
CASSLDTQNTGELFF
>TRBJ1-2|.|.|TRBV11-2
TGTGCCAGCAGCGGGACACAGAGCGGTGCTAACTATGGCTACACCTTC
CASSGTQSGANYGYTF
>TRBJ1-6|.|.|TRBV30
TGTGCCTGCCAAGGAGAGAGCTCCTATAATTCACCCCTCCACTTT
CACQGESSYNSPLHF
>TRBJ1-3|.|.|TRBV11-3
TGTGCCAGCAGCCCAGGGAACTCTGGAAACACCATATATTTT
CASSPGNSGNTIYF
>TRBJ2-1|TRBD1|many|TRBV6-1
TGTGCCAGCAGTGGGAGCAAGGGGGCGTCATTAAACAATGAGCAGTTCTTC
CASSGSKGASLNNEQFF
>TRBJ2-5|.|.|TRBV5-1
TGCGCCAGCAGCTCGTCCGGGACACAAGGGACCCAGTACTTC
CASSSSGTQGTQYF
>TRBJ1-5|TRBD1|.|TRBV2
TGTGCCAGCACGACAGGGTCTTCGGGGAATCAGCCCCAGCATTTT
CASTTGSSGNQPQHF
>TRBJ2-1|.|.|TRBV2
TGTGCCAGCAGTGAAGCTCCTCTAGCTAATGAGCAGTTCTTC
CASSEAPLANEQFF
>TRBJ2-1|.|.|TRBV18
TGTGCCAGCTCCACGGGGGATGAGCAGTTCTTC
CASSTGDEQFF
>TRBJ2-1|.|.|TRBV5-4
TGTGCCAGCAGCTTGGACATCACCTCCTACAATGAGCAGTTCTTC
CASSLDITSYNEQFF
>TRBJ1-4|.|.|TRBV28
TGTGCCAGCAGTTTATCTCCAGGGAGGGTGTTTTTT
CASSLSPGRVFF
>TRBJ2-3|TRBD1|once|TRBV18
TGTGCCAGCTCACCACCGGACAGGAACACAGATACGCAGTATTTT
CASSPPDRNTDTQYF
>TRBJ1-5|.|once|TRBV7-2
TGTGCCAGCAGCCCGACAGGCAATCAGCCCCAGCATTTT
CASSPTGNQPQHF
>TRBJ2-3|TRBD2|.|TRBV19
TGTGCCAGTGGGGGTAGTAGCGGGAGGGCCGTGGATACGCAGTATTTT
CASGGSSGRAVDTQYF
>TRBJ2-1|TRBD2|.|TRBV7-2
TGTGCCAGCAGCGGACTAGCGATAACCTACAATGAGCAGTTCTTC
CASSGLAITYNEQFF
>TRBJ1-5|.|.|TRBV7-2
TGTCCCGGCGGGGCGCATTCGAGCAATCAGCCCCAGCATTTT
CPGGAHSSNQPQHF
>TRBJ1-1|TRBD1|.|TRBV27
TGTGCCAGCACTCTCTACAGGGGGAACACTGAAGCTTTCTTT
CASTLYRGNTEAFF
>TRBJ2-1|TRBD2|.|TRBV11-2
TGTGCCAGCAGCTTAGGGCCCACTTCGACTAGCCCGACCTACAATGAGCAGTTCTTC
CASSLGPTSTSPTYNEQFF
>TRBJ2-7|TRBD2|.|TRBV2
TGTGCCAGCAGTACCGGGACTACCTACGAGCAGTACTTC
CASSTGTTYEQYF
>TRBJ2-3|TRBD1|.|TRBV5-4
TGTGCCAGCAGCTTGGTTGTAGGACAGGGCACAGATACGCAGTATTTT
CASSLVVGQGTDTQYF
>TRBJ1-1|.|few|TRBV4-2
TGTGCCAGCAGCCAATCGTCAGTGAGGACTGAAGCTTTCTTT
CASSQSSVRTEAFF
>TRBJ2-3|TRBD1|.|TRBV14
TGTGCCAGCAGCCAAGGGGACAGGACGACAGATACGCAGTATTTT
CASSQGDRTTDTQYF
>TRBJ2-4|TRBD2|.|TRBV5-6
TGTGCCAGCAGCCTCCCAACGCCGGGACTAGCGGTTCAGTACTTC
CASSLPTPGLAVQYF
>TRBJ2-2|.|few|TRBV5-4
TGTGCCAGCAGCCCAAGACAAGCAACGGGGGAGCTGTTTTTT
CASSPRQATGELFF
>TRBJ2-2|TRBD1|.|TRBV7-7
TGTGCTAGCAGCTTAGCGACAGGGACGGGCGGGGAGCTGTTTTTT
CASSLATGTGGELFF